This T cell receptor (beta chain) was documented in a study of cytomegalovirus exposure and HLA in healthy donors. Study conclusions and caveats: An analysis done earlier found most TCR beta V segments productive about 87% or about 30% of the time. Most TCR sequences were rare, but some public TCRs occurred in many donors.

The PCR had 60 Vbeta and 13 Jbeta primers. The table came from immunoSEQ multiplex PCR; TCRdb's copy has only in-frame clones and leaves some out. The sample has 110,000 to 150,000 clones, approximately 78% seen once; the top ten hold over 2%. This CDR3 contains 16 residues. Germline loops: CDR1 SGHDT, CDR2 YYEEEE. Trimming took 2 bases from V and 7 from J, leaving 19 bases between them. As regards this clone: No antigen is known for it.

The source of this sequence is a young woman in good health and CMV-seropositive. Sequencing input: PBMCs. The chain couples TRBV5-6 to TRBJ1-5, with a weak D call TRBD1 (5 bases). CDR3 in DNA: TGTGCCAGCAGCTTTGGCGCGGGGCGCCGCGGACAGCCCCAGCATTTT. This codes for CASSFGAGRRGQPQHF.